Below are 25 T cell receptor beta chains sequenced from a single sample in a study of OX40 agonist ivuxolimab in advanced cancers. Sequenced by immunoSEQ multiplex PCR; TCRdb stores in-frame clones only, minus some. The profile shows roughly 79,000 clones, more than 80% of them singletons. Specimen: CD4+ or CD8+ T cells sorted from blood, collected in a trial of the OX40 agonist ivuxolimab. Receptors were obtained from an adult with an advanced solid tumor such as melanoma, head and neck, liver or kidney cancer.

This chain connects TRBV18 to TRBJ2-3; D may be TRBD2 (6 bases). This CDR3 comprises 13 residues. Between the trimmed V and J ends, which lost 4 bases and 3 bases, there was a span of 8 bases. Germline CDR1 KGHSH, CDR2 LQKENI. The CDR3 coding sequence is TGTGCCAGCTCACTCGGACTAACAGATACGCAGTATTTT. Residues: CASSLGLTDTQYF. Variable domain in full (rest from reference TRBV18 and TRBJ2-3): NAGVMQNPRHLVRRRGQEARLRCSPMKGHSHVYWYRQLPEEGLKFMVYLQKENIIDESGMPKERFSAEFPKEGPSILRIQQVVRGDSAAYFCASSLGLTDTQYFGPGTRLTVL.

The rearrangement joins TRBV18 to TRBJ1-5, with D possibly matching TRBD1 (5 bases). Per the germline V gene, CDR1 is KGHSH and CDR2 is LQKENI. The CDR3 consists of 15 residues. V lost 6 bases and J lost 4, with 16 bases in between. The CDR3 nucleotides read TGTGCCAGCTCCCCCGGGGCCGGGGGGAATCAGCCCCAGCATTTT. It yields the protein CASSPGAGGNQPQHF.

The chain links TRBV28 to TRBJ2-7; TRBD1 agrees at 8 bases. The CDR3 is made up of 15 amino acids. CDR1 and CDR2 (germline): MDHEN, SYDVKM. V gave up 8 bases and J gave up 6 bases; unmatched junction bases: 15. In DNA form, the CDR3 reads TGTGCCAGCGGCATCCCCCCGGGACAGGTTTTCGAGCAGTACTTC. Protein product: CASGIPPGQVFEQYF. Full variable domain (rest looked up from reference TRBV28 and TRBJ2-7): DVKVTQSSRYLVKRTGEKVFLECVQDMDHENMFWYRQDPGLGLRLIYFSYDVKMKEKGDIPEGYSVSREKKERFSLILESASTNQTSMYLCASGIPPGQVFEQYFGPGTRLTVT.

The CDR3 DNA reads TGTGCCTGGAGTCAGGGGGCTACTGTCACAGATACGCAGTATTTT. It encodes CAWSQGATVTDTQYF. The chain has TRBV30 and TRBJ2-3; 8 nucleotides match TRBD1. CDR3 length: 15 residues. Unmatched junction bases numbered 6, after V lost 2 bases and J lost 2 bases. In germline, CDR1 is GTSNPN, CDR2 SVGIG (reference sequence).

This chain joins TRBV27 and TRBJ1-4; no definite D call. This CDR3 is built from 13 residues. The V end lost 4 bases, the J end lost 11 bases, and 14 bases lay between the germline ends. Looked up from germline, CDR1 is MNHEY and CDR2 is SMNVEV (reference sequence). The CDR3 sequence: CASSYKDTGKLFF. The CDR3 DNA sequence: TGTGCCAGCAGTTACAAGGATACCGGCAAACTGTTTTTT. The variable domain in full, with the rest retrieved from reference TRBV27 and TRBJ1-4, is EAQVTQNPRYLITVTGKKLTVTCSQNMNHEYMSWYRQDPGLGLRQIYYSMNVEVTDKGDVPEGYKVSRKEKRNFPLILESPSPNQTSLYFCASSYKDTGKLFFGSGTQLSVL.

V is TRBV28 and J is TRBJ2-7; D uncertain. Germline CDR1 MDHEN, CDR2 SYDVKM. This CDR3 comprises 14 residues. V lost 2 bases and J lost 3, with 11 bases in between. Written as DNA, the CDR3 is TGTGCCAGCAGTTTAAGGAGAGGCAGCTACGAGCAGTACTTC. It yields the protein CASSLRRGSYEQYF.

This rearrangement joins TRBV5-5 to TRBJ1-2; a possible D gene is TRBD1 (6 bases). From germline, CDR1 is SGHKS and CDR2 YYEKEE (reference sequence). The CDR3 has 15 residues. The germline V and J ends were trimmed by 4 bases and 4 bases, with 17 bases remaining between them. This CDR3 is CASSPRTGGTYGYTF. In DNA form, the CDR3 reads TGTGCCAGCAGCCCCCGGACGGGGGGCACCTATGGCTACACCTTC.

J is TRBJ1-1 and V is TRBV7-2; D unclear. With 1 base removed from V and 1 base from J, the gap between germline ends came to 4 bases. Germline V gene lookup returns CDR1 SGHTA and CDR2 FQGNSA. The CDR3 contains 13 residues. For the CDR3, the DNA is TGTGCCAGCAGCTTAGGGGCGAACACTGAAGCTTTCTTT. Its protein is CASSLGANTEAFF.

The gene calls are TRBV18 and TRBJ2-7, with a tentative D call TRBD2 (5 bases). Germline V gives CDR1 KGHSH, CDR2 LQKENI. The CDR3 totals 15 residues. V was clipped by 3 bases and J by 6 bases, with 18 bases between them. This chain's CDR3 is CASSPGLTLAGEQYF. CDR3 sequence (DNA): TGTGCCAGCTCACCCGGACTGACCTTGGCAGGCGAGCAGTACTTC.

V gene TRBV27 combines with J gene TRBJ2-1, with a weak D call TRBD2 (6 bases). V was clipped by 4 bases and J by 0 bases, with 10 bases between them. The CDR3 runs 15 residues. Germline lookup yields CDR1 MNHEY and CDR2 SMNVEV (reference sequence). The CDR3 bases are TGTGCCAGCAGTTCCTCCGGGGGCTCCTACAATGAGCAGTTCTTC. Translating it yields CASSSSGGSYNEQFF.

The J gene is TRBJ1-1, the V gene TRBV6-5; D is possibly TRBD1 (6 bases). CDR1 is MNHEY and CDR2 is SVGAGI in the germline V gene. The V gene lost 2 bases and the J gene lost 4 bases, with 14 bases spanning the gap. The CDR3 contains 15 residues. The CDR3 is CASSYLRGGATEAFF. The CDR3 DNA sequence: TGTGCCAGCAGTTACCTCCGAGGGGGGGCCACTGAAGCTTTCTTT.

The chain links TRBV2 to TRBJ2-7, with D possibly being TRBD1 or TRBD2 (5 bases each). Trimming pared 6 bases from V and 6 bases from J, leaving 18 bases between. The CDR3 totals 14 residues. Germline V gene data show CDR1 as SNHLY and CDR2 as FYNNEI. This CDR3 is CASRKMGPGGEQYF. DNA of the CDR3: TGTGCCAGCAGAAAGATGGGACCTGGGGGCGAGCAGTACTTC.

The genes are TRBV28 and TRBJ2-1, with D unclear. Trimming shortened V by 4 bases and J by 0 bases, and 13 bases separated the two germline ends. CDR1 and CDR2 from the germline V gene are MDHEN and SYDVKM. This CDR3 has 16 amino acids. CDR3 amino acids: CASSSIQRSSYNEQFF. The CDR3 coding sequence is TGTGCCAGCAGTTCTATACAAAGGAGCTCCTACAATGAGCAGTTCTTC.

CDR3 DNA: TGTGCCAGCCGGACTAGCGGCCCTACGGAGCAGTACTTC. Translated, it gives CASRTSGPTEQYF. This sequence joins TRBV2 and TRBJ2-7; 10 bases are shared with TRBD2. The length of the CDR3 is 13 residues. The germline V gene encodes CDR1 SNHLY and CDR2 FYNNEI. V trimming: 8 bases; J trimming: 7 bases; junction bases outside the gene matches: 8.

The CDR3 loop is CASSYSGRETQYF. The CDR3 coding sequence is TGTGCCAGCAGTTACTCGGGACGGGAGACCCAGTACTTC. This chain joins TRBV6-6 and TRBJ2-5, with D perhaps TRBD1 or TRBD2 (5 bases each). This CDR3 is built from 13 residues. Deletions cut 0 bases from V and 5 bases from J, with 7 bases between. From germline, CDR1 is MNHNY and CDR2 SVGAGI (reference sequence).

This clone was detected only once. V and J are TRBV4-1 and TRBJ2-7; D is possibly TRBD1 or TRBD2 (5 bases each). The CDR3 is made up of 14 amino acids. The V gene's germline CDR1 is MGHRA and CDR2 YSYEKL. Trimming removed 1 base from V and 7 bases from J, with 14 bases in between. Here the CDR3 DNA reads TGCGCCAGCAGCCAAGTACGGGGCATCGGAGAGCAGTACTTC. Protein product: CASSQVRGIGEQYF.

The genes are TRBV9 and TRBJ2-2, with a possible D match to TRBD1 (6 bases). The V gene lost 4 bases and the J gene lost 4 bases, with 14 bases spanning the gap. The CDR3 length is 15 residues. The V gene's germline CDR1 is SGDLS and CDR2 YYNGEE. This CDR3 reads CASSPKQGSTGELFF. DNA of the CDR3: TGTGCCAGCAGCCCTAAACAGGGATCCACCGGGGAGCTGTTTTTT.

This clone was recorded only once. This chain uses TRBV5-4 with TRBJ2-5, with 9 positions matching TRBD1. Germline V gene sequence: CDR1 SGHNT, CDR2 YYREEE (reference sequence). V trimming: 2 bases; J trimming: 3 bases; junction bases outside the gene matches: 5. This CDR3 has 15 amino acids. The CDR3 DNA reads TGTGCCAGCAGCTTTGGGACAGGGTTTGAAGAGACCCAGTACTTC. Its protein is CASSFGTGFEETQYF.

The chain couples TRBV28 to TRBJ1-2; a weak D match, TRBD1 (5 bases). The CDR3 totals 14 residues. Germline lookup yields CDR1 MDHEN and CDR2 SYDVKM. The V and J ends lost 7 bases and 1 base respectively, with 13 bases between them. CDR3 amino acids: CASNIFQGNYGYTF. CDR3 DNA: TGTGCCAGCAACATATTCCAGGGTAACTATGGCTACACCTTC.

The chain combines TRBV7-8 with TRBJ2-5, with 7 bases lining up with TRBD1. Germline CDR1 SGHVS, CDR2 FQNEAQ. With 5 bases clipped from V and 4 bases from J, the junction kept 7 bases outside the gene matches. This CDR3 contains 14 residues. CDR3 bases: TGTGCCAGCAGCCCTCAGACAGGGACAGAGACCCAGTACTTC. It specifies CASSPQTGTETQYF. The entire variable domain, with the rest obtained from reference TRBV7-8 and TRBJ2-5, is as follows: GAGVSQSPRYKVAKRGQDVALRCDPISGHVSLFWYQQALGQGPEFLTYFQNEAQLDKSGLPSDRFFAERPEGSVSTLKIQRTQQEDSAVYLCASSPQTGTETQYFGPGTRLLVL.

For the CDR3, the DNA is TGTGCCAGCACCGAAAGGATTAGCAATCAGCCCCAGCATTTT. Protein product: CASTERISNQPQHF. The chain has TRBV2 and TRBJ1-5; D is undetermined. Per germline, CDR1 SNHLY and CDR2 FYNNEI. The CDR3 totals 14 residues. V was clipped by 7 bases and J by 0 bases, with 10 bases between them.

This chain connects TRBV28 to TRBJ1-1; 8 nucleotides match TRBD1. Losses at the gene ends were 8 bases for V and 4 bases for J; bases not matched to a gene: 9. The V gene's germline CDR1 is MDHEN and CDR2 SYDVKM. The CDR3 extends over 14 amino acids. The DNA of the CDR3 is TGTGCCAGCCAGGGGGCTCAGCGTCGCACTGAAGCTTTCTTT. This gives the protein CASQGAQRRTEAFF.

The rearrangement uses TRBV28 and TRBJ2-4; no reliable D call. This CDR3 region has 18 residues. Germline CDR1 MDHEN, CDR2 SYDVKM. V lost 6 bases, J lost 0 bases, and 21 bases lay in between. Written as DNA, the CDR3 is TGTGCCAGCAGCCGAGAAAGACGGAGTACACTAGCCAAAAACATTCAGTACTTC. It translates to CASSRERRSTLAKNIQYF.

The CDR3 DNA is TGTGCCAGCTCACCCTCGGGACAGGGGGCTGGGTTGGCCCAGCCCCAGCATTTT. Translated: CASSPSGQGAGLAQPQHF. The rearrangement links TRBV18 to TRBJ1-5; 12 bases map to TRBD1. CDR1 KGHSH and CDR2 LQKENI come from the germline V gene. The CDR3 runs 18 residues. V lost 3 bases and J lost 7; bases outside the gene matches: 13.

The V and J genes are TRBV4-1 and TRBJ2-2, with 9 bases lining up with TRBD2. The length of the CDR3 is 18 residues. Per the germline V gene, CDR1 is MGHRA and CDR2 is YSYEKL. After removal of 0 bases from V and 2 bases from J, the junction contained 7 bases not matched to a gene. CDR3 in DNA: TGCGCCAGCAGCCAAGAGAGGCTAGCGGGGATAAACACCGGGGAGCTGTTTTTT. It encodes CASSQERLAGINTGELFF.